This note documents a single T cell receptor beta chain sequence. Its antigen is as yet unknown. This specimen belongs to a study of cytomegalovirus exposure and HLA in healthy donors. Overall study findings and caveats: Donors were assumed by presence/absence analyses to have roughly uniform sequencing depth.

Amplification used 60 Vbeta primers and 13 Jbeta primers. In the source study's methods: An analysis that came later counted 73 million or so unique TCR beta chains, 10 million to 12 million shared. Sequencing was performed with immunoSEQ multiplex PCR; in TCRdb, only in-frame clones are kept and a portion is missing. V and J calls and clone size follow that table, whereas D and trimming were derived from the DNA. The sample lists 170,000 or so clones; around 86% were seen once. The CDR3 runs to 15 residues. The V end was cut by 0 bases, the J end by 0 bases, with 6 bases between. Germline-derived CDR1 and CDR2 are MNHEY and SVGAGI.

Sequencing used PBMCs. The chain uses TRBV6-5 and TRBJ1-3, with D hard to call. This clonotype was sampled from a man in his forties or fifties in good health and CMV-seronegative. CDR3 sequence (DNA): TGTGCCAGCAGTTACTCGGTCAGCTCTGGAAACACCATATATTTT. Its protein is CASSYSVSSGNTIYF.